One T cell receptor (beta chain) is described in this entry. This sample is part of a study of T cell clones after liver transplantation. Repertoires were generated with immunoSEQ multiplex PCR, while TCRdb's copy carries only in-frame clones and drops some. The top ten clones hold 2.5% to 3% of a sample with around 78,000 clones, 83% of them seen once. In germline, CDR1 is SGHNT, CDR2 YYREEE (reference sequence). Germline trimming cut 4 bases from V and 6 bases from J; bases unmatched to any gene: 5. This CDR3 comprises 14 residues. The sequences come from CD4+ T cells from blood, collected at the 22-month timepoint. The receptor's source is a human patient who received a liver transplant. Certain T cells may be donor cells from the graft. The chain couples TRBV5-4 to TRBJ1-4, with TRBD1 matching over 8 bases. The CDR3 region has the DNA TGTGCCAGCAGCCAGGACAGGGTACATGAAAAACTGTTTTTT. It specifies CASSQDRVHEKLFF.